This is a list of T cell receptor beta chains from one sample in a study of T cells in Graves' hyperthyroidism and ophthalmopathy. TCRdb reprocessed the multiplex PCR reads via MiXCR and lists one record per CDR3 protein. Counted here are around 190,000 distinct CDR3 sequences, roughly 17% occurring once; the ten biggest clones make up roughly 55%. Sequencing input: blood. All receptors derive from a woman aged 50 to 60 with Graves' hyperthyroidism. CDR3s include the opening cysteine and the closing phenylalanine or tryptophan. The order of the fields is CDR3 protein, CDR3 DNA, clone size, J gene, D gene, V gene. A D gene is named only where the DNA matches it firmly. Some rows mark clone size as missing; the rest say once, few, many or name a class of expanded clone.

CDR3aa: CASSESTSGRAVETQYF
CDR3nt: TGCGCCAGCAGTGAGTCGACTAGCGGGAGGGCCGTGGAGACCCAGTACTTC
abundance: -
j_gene: TRBJ2-5
d_gene: TRBD2
v_gene: TRBV10-2

CDR3aa: CASSLRLAGLSYEQYF
CDR3nt: TGTGCCAGCAGTTTGCGTCTAGCGGGACTCTCCTACGAGCAGTACTTC
abundance: many
j_gene: TRBJ2-7
d_gene: TRBD2
v_gene: TRBV12-3/TRBV12-4

CDR3aa: CASSKTGTGTNTEAFF
CDR3nt: TGTGCCAGCAGTAAGACCGGGACAGGGACGAACACTGAAGCTTTCTTT
abundance: many
j_gene: TRBJ1-1
d_gene: TRBD1
v_gene: TRBV27

CDR3aa: CASSHSRSRNEQFF
CDR3nt: TGTGCCAGCAGCCATTCGAGATCACGCAATGAGCAGTTCTTC
abundance: many
j_gene: TRBJ2-1
d_gene: -
v_gene: TRBV3-1

CDR3aa: CAWRARAFF
CDR3nt: TGTGCCTGGAGAGCTCGAGCTTTCTTT
abundance: many
j_gene: TRBJ1-1
d_gene: -
v_gene: TRBV30

CDR3aa: CSALKFGGQSNQPQHF
CDR3nt: TGCAGCGCCCTAAAGTTCGGGGGGCAGAGCAATCAGCCCCAGCATTTT
abundance: -
j_gene: TRBJ1-5
d_gene: -
v_gene: TRBV20-1

CDR3aa: CASSSRDRERGGYTF
CDR3nt: TGTGCCAGTAGTAGCCGGGACAGGGAACGAGGTGGCTACACCTTC
abundance: many
j_gene: TRBJ1-2
d_gene: TRBD1
v_gene: TRBV19

CDR3aa: CASSLASTNTGELFF
CDR3nt: TGTGCCAGCAGCTTAGCTAGTACGAACACCGGGGAGCTGTTTTTT
abundance: many
j_gene: TRBJ2-2
d_gene: -
v_gene: TRBV7-8

CDR3aa: CASSPTGQNYEQYF
CDR3nt: TGTGCCAGCAGCCCTACGGGACAGAACTACGAGCAGTACTTC
abundance: many
j_gene: TRBJ2-7
d_gene: TRBD1
v_gene: TRBV7-3

CDR3aa: CASSVASGFAYEQYF
CDR3nt: TGTGCCAGCAGCGTGGCTAGCGGATTCGCCTACGAGCAGTACTTC
abundance: -
j_gene: TRBJ2-7
d_gene: TRBD2
v_gene: TRBV9

CDR3aa: CATSEGLRGSQAFF
CDR3nt: TGTGCCACCAGTGAGGGACTCCGGGGGTCGCAAGCTTTCTTT
abundance: many
j_gene: TRBJ1-1
d_gene: -
v_gene: TRBV24-1

CDR3aa: CASAPLAGAGELFF
CDR3nt: TGTGCCAGCGCCCCCCTAGCGGGAGCCGGGGAGCTGTTTTTT
abundance: few
j_gene: TRBJ2-2
d_gene: TRBD2
v_gene: TRBV2

CDR3aa: CASSQTGRTGYGYTF
CDR3nt: TGCGCCAGCAGTCAAACTGGTCGGACAGGGTATGGCTACACCTTC
abundance: -
j_gene: TRBJ1-2
d_gene: TRBD1
v_gene: TRBV5-1

CDR3aa: CASSDKGVNEQFF
CDR3nt: TGTGCCAGCAGCGATAAAGGAGTCAATGAGCAGTTCTTC
abundance: many
j_gene: TRBJ2-1
d_gene: -
v_gene: TRBV11-2

CDR3aa: CASTLGYEQYF
CDR3nt: TGTGCCAGCACCTTGGGGTACGAGCAGTACTTC
abundance: -
j_gene: TRBJ2-7
d_gene: -
v_gene: TRBV28

CDR3aa: CASSQDLGFGNEQFF
CDR3nt: TGTGCCAGCAGCCAAGATCTCGGGTTCGGCAATGAGCAGTTCTTC
abundance: many
j_gene: TRBJ2-1
d_gene: -
v_gene: TRBV3-1